The rows below give T cell receptor beta chains drawn from one sample of a study of blood T cell repertoires in COVID-19. TCRdb keeps only in-frame clones here, not all; method: immunoSEQ multiplex PCR. The repertoire holds 200,000 to 250,000 clones, with approximately 88% as singletons. Sequencing was carried out using PBMCs or T cells enriched from blood (not recorded which). These receptors were collected from a woman under 40 who had been exposed to COVID-19. Each CDR3 is given with its conserved first and last residue. The D gene is left open where the match is weak. Clone size is not always given. Where it is, it says once, few, many or a class for expanded clones.

j_call	clone_size	v_call	d_call	cdr3_aa	cdr3_nt
TRBJ1-2	once	TRBV5-1	-	CASRMGFADYGYTF	TGCGCCAGCAGGATGGGTTTTGCGGACTATGGCTACACCTTC
TRBJ2-7	-	TRBV5-1	-	CASSRAGYDEQYF	TGCGCCAGCAGCAGAGCAGGGTACGACGAGCAGTACTTC
TRBJ2-1	-	TRBV13	TRBD2	CASKLAGGPVEQFF	TGTGCCAGCAAACTAGCGGGAGGGCCAGTAGAGCAGTTCTTC
TRBJ1-2	-	TRBV2	-	CASSKGENYGYTF	TGTGCCAGCAGCAAAGGGGAAAACTATGGCTACACCTTC
TRBJ2-4	once	TRBV4-1	-	CASSQERAGIAKNIQYF	TGCGCCAGCAGCCAAGAGAGGGCGGGGATTGCCAAAAACATTCAGTACTTC
TRBJ1-6	-	TRBV7-3	TRBD1	CASSPTGEVTSPLHF	TGTGCCAGCAGCCCCACAGGGGAAGTTACTTCACCCCTCCACTTT
TRBJ2-7	-	TRBV11-2	-	CASSLTGTYEQYF	TGTGCCAGCAGCCTAACAGGAACTTACGAGCAGTACTTC
TRBJ2-3	-	TRBV9	TRBD2	CASSVETSGKTDTQYF	TGTGCCAGCAGCGTTGAAACTAGCGGGAAGACAGATACGCAGTATTTT
TRBJ2-7	-	TRBV20-1	-	CSAVVRNEQYF	TGCAGTGCCGTAGTCAGGAACGAGCAGTACTTC
TRBJ1-1	-	TRBV29-1	-	CSVWQDRTRTEAFF	TGCAGCGTTTGGCAAGACAGGACGAGAACTGAAGCTTTCTTT
TRBJ2-5	-	TRBV15	TRBD2	CATSSRLAQETQYF	TGTGCCACCAGCAGCAGACTAGCCCAAGAGACCCAGTACTTC
TRBJ2-1	-	TRBV11-2	TRBD2	CASSPGLAGGGDNEQFF	TGTGCCAGCTCCCCTGGGCTAGCGGGAGGTGGTGACAATGAGCAGTTCTTC
TRBJ1-4	-	TRBV7-9	-	CASSPEESEKLFF	TGTGCCAGCAGCCCCGAGGAGAGCGAAAAACTGTTTTTT
TRBJ2-1	-	TRBV5-1	TRBD2	CASSPRTSGSSNEQFF	TGCGCCAGCAGCCCCCGGACTAGCGGGAGCTCGAATGAGCAGTTCTTC
TRBJ1-2	-	TRBV12-3/TRBV12-4	-	CASSLAGGYGYTF	TGTGCCAGCAGTTTAGCAGGGGGCTATGGCTACACCTTC
TRBJ2-1	-	TRBV12-3/TRBV12-4	TRBD1	CASRPEGTGQFF	TGTGCCAGCAGGCCGGAGGGGACAGGGCAATTCTTC
TRBJ2-6	few	TRBV14	-	CASSRYRVPGANVLTF	TGTGCCAGCAGCCGCTACAGGGTCCCTGGGGCCAACGTCCTGACTTTC
TRBJ2-3	-	TRBV7-2	TRBD2	CASSLTSGRVGEDTQYF	TGTGCCAGCAGCTTGACTAGCGGGAGAGTAGGTGAGGATACGCAGTATTTT
TRBJ2-1	-	TRBV3-1/TRBV3-2	TRBD2	CASSQGAGEVNEQFF	TGTGCCAGCAGCCAAGGAGCGGGAGAGGTCAATGAGCAGTTCTTC
TRBJ1-2	few	TRBV6-4	-	CASSASQGGYGYTF	TGTGCCAGCAGTGCATCGCAGGGAGGCTATGGCTACACCTTC
TRBJ1-4	-	TRBV30	-	CAWSHGGENEKLFF	TGTGCCTGGAGTCATGGAGGGGAGAATGAAAAACTGTTTTTT
TRBJ2-3	-	TRBV6-4	TRBD2	CASSAFPSGMSSDTQYF	TGTGCCAGCAGTGCCTTCCCTAGCGGGATGAGTTCGGATACGCAGTATTTT
TRBJ1-2	-	TRBV30	TRBD1	CASQGRNGIDYGYTF	TGTGCCTCACAGGGGAGGAATGGAATTGACTATGGCTACACCTTC
TRBJ2-5	-	TRBV3-1/TRBV3-2	-	CASSLITGQYEETQYF	TGTGCCAGCAGCCTAATCACCGGACAGTACGAAGAGACCCAGTACTTC
TRBJ1-4	-	TRBV19	-	CASSLGQNNEKLFF	TGTGCCAGTAGTCTCGGACAGAATAATGAAAAACTGTTTTTT
TRBJ2-3	-	TRBV5-8	-	CASSFGPDTQYF	TGTGCCAGCAGCTTTGGCCCAGATACGCAGTATTTT
TRBJ1-5	-	TRBV19	TRBD1	CASSTGGGNQPQHF	TGTGCCAGTAGTACAGGGGGTGGCAATCAGCCCCAGCATTTT
TRBJ2-4	-	TRBV7-9	TRBD2	CASSSIAGPQDIQYF	TGTGCCAGCAGCTCAATAGCGGGACCCCAAGACATTCAGTACTTC
TRBJ1-2	-	TRBV6-1	TRBD1	CASSDQGGADGYTF	TGTGCCAGCAGTGACCAAGGGGGCGCGGATGGCTACACCTTC
TRBJ1-5	-	TRBV5-5	-	CASSLEFGAGEPQHF	TGTGCCAGCAGCTTGGAATTCGGAGCCGGGGAACCCCAGCATTTT
TRBJ2-4	few	TRBV6-1	-	CASSETNRVELYF	TGTGCCAGCAGTGAAACAAACAGGGTTGAATTGTACTTC
TRBJ2-5	-	TRBV29-1	-	CSVRSGRRQETQYF	TGCAGCGTCAGGAGTGGGAGGCGGCAAGAGACCCAGTACTTC
TRBJ1-6	-	TRBV30	TRBD1	CAWRPDRGSPLHF	TGTGCCTGGAGACCCGACAGGGGTTCACCCCTCCACTTT
TRBJ2-1	once	TRBV3-1/TRBV3-2	TRBD2	CASSQVTSGRAWQFF	TGTGCCAGCAGCCAAGTGACTAGCGGGAGGGCCTGGCAGTTCTTC
TRBJ2-1	once	TRBV5-8	-	CASRVPGLSYNEQFF	TGTGCCAGCAGGGTTCCGGGACTTTCCTACAATGAGCAGTTCTTC
TRBJ1-1	-	TRBV7-9	-	CASSPQGTEAFF	TGTGCCAGCAGCCCGCAGGGTACTGAAGCTTTCTTT
TRBJ2-7	-	TRBV18	TRBD1	CASSQPPKGTVPPEQYF	TGTGCCAGCTCACAACCCCCAAAAGGGACAGTCCCTCCCGAGCAGTACTTC
TRBJ2-1	-	TRBV9	TRBD2	CASSGGTSGMNEQFF	TGTGCCAGCAGCGGAGGGACTAGCGGGATGAATGAGCAGTTCTTC
TRBJ1-5	-	TRBV6-6	TRBD1	CASTGQGSVQPQHF	TGTGCCAGCACTGGACAGGGGTCGGTACAGCCCCAGCATTTT
TRBJ1-6	-	TRBV2	-	CASSEEGGGVSPLHF	TGTGCCAGCAGTGAAGAAGGGGGTGGTGTTTCACCCCTCCACTTT
TRBJ2-5	-	TRBV30	-	CATGTKMRWETQYF	TGTGCCACCGGGACAAAAATGAGGTGGGAGACCCAGTACTTC
TRBJ1-6	-	TRBV19	TRBD1	CASSIISRGNSPLHF	TGTGCCAGTAGTATCATCAGCAGGGGGAATTCACCCCTCCACTTT
TRBJ2-2	-	TRBV6-8	-	CATLQLPDTGELFF	TGTGCCACCCTACAGCTCCCGGACACCGGGGAGCTGTTTTTT
TRBJ2-3	-	TRBV4-2	TRBD2	CASSQVATSEEDTDTQYF	TGTGCCAGCAGCCAAGTTGCCACTAGCGAAGAAGACACAGATACGCAGTATTTT
TRBJ2-2	-	TRBV3-1/TRBV3-2	TRBD2	CASSQERPTLALTGELFF	TGTGCCAGCAGCCAAGAACGGCCAACACTAGCGCTTACCGGGGAGCTGTTTTTT
TRBJ2-1	-	TRBV28	TRBD2	CASSLRAGLAGVNEQFF	TGTGCCAGCAGTTTAAGAGCGGGACTAGCGGGAGTTAATGAGCAGTTCTTC
TRBJ1-1	-	TRBV14	TRBD1	CASSHVRTGGVAFF	TGTGCCAGCAGCCATGTTAGGACAGGGGGGGTTGCTTTCTTT
TRBJ2-2	-	TRBV2	TRBD2	CASSLRAGTSAGELFF	TGTGCCAGCAGTTTGCGGGCCGGGACTAGCGCCGGGGAGCTGTTTTTT
TRBJ2-2	-	TRBV7-2	-	CASSHTWRGTGELFF	TGTGCCAGCAGCCACACGTGGAGAGGAACCGGGGAGCTGTTTTTT
TRBJ1-2	-	TRBV9	TRBD1	CASSVGGRGPYGYTF	TGTGCCAGCAGCGTCGGCGGCAGGGGGCCCTATGGCTACACCTTC
TRBJ2-7	-	TRBV19	-	CASRQNQRVYEQYF	TGTGCCAGCCGCCAGAACCAGCGGGTCTACGAGCAGTACTTC
TRBJ2-5	-	TRBV11-1	TRBD2	CASSNGLAGDETQYF	TGTGCCAGCAGCAATGGACTAGCGGGAGATGAGACCCAGTACTTC
TRBJ2-2	few	TRBV28	-	CAIPDRNTGELFF	TGTGCCATCCCGGACAGGAACACCGGGGAGCTGTTTTTT